The clone carrying this TCR beta chain was counted at least ten times. The target antigen is unknown. The ends were cut back, 5 bases at V and 3 bases at J, with 7 bases in the middle. CDR3 length: 12 residues. Germline loops: CDR1 SGHTA, CDR2 FQGNSA. Unique molecular identifiers were incorporated when the TCRbeta library was constructed. One entry per CDR3 protein, called by TCRdb with MiXCR from the PCR reads. The repertoire holds approximately 110,000 distinct CDR3 sequences, with 23% as singletons. The data were obtained in a study of T-cell reconstitution after alpha-beta-depleted transplantation in children. Whole-study results and caveats: Several hundred rapidly expanded clones from non-depleted graft cells reportedly supplied alpha-beta T cells about two months post-transplant.

This rearrangement joins TRBV7-2 to TRBJ2-5; D is undetermined. This TCR was sampled from a male patient between 2 and 10 years old who had a stem cell transplant for chronic granulomatous disease, so the T cells may come from the graft donor. Sample: PBMCs, mostly from graft donor cells, taken 180 days after TCRalphabeta/CD19-depleted stem cell transplant. This chain's CDR3 is CASSQPKETQYF. As DNA, the CDR3 is TGTGCCAGCAGCCAACCTAAAGAGACCCAGTACTTC.